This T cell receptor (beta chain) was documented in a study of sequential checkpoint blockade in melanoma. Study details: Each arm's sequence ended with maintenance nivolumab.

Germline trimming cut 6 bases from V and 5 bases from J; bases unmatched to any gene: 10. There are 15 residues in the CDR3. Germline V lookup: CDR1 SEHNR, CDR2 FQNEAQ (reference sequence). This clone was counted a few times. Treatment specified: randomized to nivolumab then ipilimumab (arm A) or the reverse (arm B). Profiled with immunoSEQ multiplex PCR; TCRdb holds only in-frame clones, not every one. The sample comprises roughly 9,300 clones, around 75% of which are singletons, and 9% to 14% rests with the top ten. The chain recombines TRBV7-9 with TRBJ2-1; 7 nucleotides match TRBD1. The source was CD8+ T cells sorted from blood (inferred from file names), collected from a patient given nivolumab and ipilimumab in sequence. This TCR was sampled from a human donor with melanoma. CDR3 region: CASRFPGQPNNEQFF. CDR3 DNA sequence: TGTGCCAGCAGGTTTCCGGGACAGCCCAACAATGAGCAGTTCTTC.